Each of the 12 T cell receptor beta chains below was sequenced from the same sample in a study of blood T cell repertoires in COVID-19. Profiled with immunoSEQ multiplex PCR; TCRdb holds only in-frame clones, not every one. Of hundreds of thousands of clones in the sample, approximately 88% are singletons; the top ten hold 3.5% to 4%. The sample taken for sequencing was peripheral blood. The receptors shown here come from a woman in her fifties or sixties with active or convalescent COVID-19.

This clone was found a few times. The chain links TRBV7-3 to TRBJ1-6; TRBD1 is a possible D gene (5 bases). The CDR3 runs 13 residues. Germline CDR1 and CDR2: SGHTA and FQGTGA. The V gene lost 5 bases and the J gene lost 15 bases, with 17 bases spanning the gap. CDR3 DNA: TGTGCCAGCAGCCATACATGGGGCATTCTCCTCCACTTT. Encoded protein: CASSHTWGILLHF.

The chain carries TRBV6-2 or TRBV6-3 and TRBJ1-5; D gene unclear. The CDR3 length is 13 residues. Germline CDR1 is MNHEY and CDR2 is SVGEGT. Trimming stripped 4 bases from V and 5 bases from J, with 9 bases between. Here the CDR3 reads CASSLEWYQPQHF. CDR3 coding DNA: TGTGCCAGCAGTTTGGAGTGGTATCAGCCCCAGCATTTT.

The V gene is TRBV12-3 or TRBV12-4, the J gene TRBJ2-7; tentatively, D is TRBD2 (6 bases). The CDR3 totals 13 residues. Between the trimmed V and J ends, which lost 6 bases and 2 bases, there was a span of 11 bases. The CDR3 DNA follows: TGTGCCAGCAGCCGGGACTTAGCCTACGAGCAGTACTTC. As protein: CASSRDLAYEQYF.

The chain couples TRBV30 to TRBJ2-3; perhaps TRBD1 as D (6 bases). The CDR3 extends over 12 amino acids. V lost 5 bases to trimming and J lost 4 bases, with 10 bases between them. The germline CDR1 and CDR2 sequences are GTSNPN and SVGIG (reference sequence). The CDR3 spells CAWRWGPDTQYF. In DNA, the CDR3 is TGTGCCTGGCGGTGGGGGCCAGATACGCAGTATTTT.

CDR3 protein: CASSPGTVNEKLFF. In DNA, the CDR3 is TGTGCCAGCAGCCCCGGGACTGTAAATGAAAAACTGTTTTTT. The rearrangement joins TRBV28 to TRBJ1-4, with D tentatively TRBD1 (5 bases). Trimming left V 6 bases short and J 5 bases short, with 13 bases between. In germline, CDR1 is MDHEN, CDR2 SYDVKM. This CDR3 has 14 residues.

In DNA, the CDR3 is TGTGCCAGCAGTGGACAGGGGAATCAGCCCCAGCATTTT. It specifies CASSGQGNQPQHF. The rearrangement links TRBV12-3 or TRBV12-4 to TRBJ1-5; 9 nucleotides agree with TRBD1. The ends lost 5 bases at V and 4 bases at J; junction bases unmatched: 0. The CDR3 consists of 13 residues.

The CDR3: CASSRQGGMGKLFF. As DNA, the CDR3 is TGTGCCAGCAGTCGACAGGGGGGTATGGGAAAACTGTTTTTT. The chain joins TRBV28 to TRBJ1-4; 9 bases are shared with TRBD1. The CDR3 is 14 residues long. The V and J ends lost 5 bases and 10 bases, in that order; junction bases with no gene match: 8. Germline CDR1 reads MDHEN; CDR2 reads SYDVKM.

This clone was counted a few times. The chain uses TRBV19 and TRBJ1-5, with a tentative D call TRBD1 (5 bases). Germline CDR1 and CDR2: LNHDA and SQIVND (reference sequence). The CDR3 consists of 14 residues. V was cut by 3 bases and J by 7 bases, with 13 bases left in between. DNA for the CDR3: TGTGCCAGTAGTATCCCCAGGGCGGGACAGCCCCAGCATTTT. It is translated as CASSIPRAGQPQHF.

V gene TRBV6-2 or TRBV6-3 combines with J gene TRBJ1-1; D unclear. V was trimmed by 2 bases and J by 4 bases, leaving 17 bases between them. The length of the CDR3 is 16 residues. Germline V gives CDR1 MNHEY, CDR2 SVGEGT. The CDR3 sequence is CASSYSASLPGTEAFF. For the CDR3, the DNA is TGTGCCAGCAGTTACAGTGCGTCTCTTCCGGGCACTGAAGCTTTCTTT.

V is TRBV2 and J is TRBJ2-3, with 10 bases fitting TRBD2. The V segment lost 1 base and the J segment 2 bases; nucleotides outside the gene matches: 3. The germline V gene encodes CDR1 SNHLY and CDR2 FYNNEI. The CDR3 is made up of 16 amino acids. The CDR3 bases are TGTGCCAGCAGTGAAGTTAGCGGGGGGATCACAGATACGCAGTATTTT. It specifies CASSEVSGGITDTQYF. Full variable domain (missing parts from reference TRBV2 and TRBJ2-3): EPEVTQTPSHQVTQMGQEVILRCVPISNHLYFYWYRQILGQKVEFLVSFYNNEISEKSEIFDDQFSVERPDGSNFTLKIRSTKLEDSAMYFCASSEVSGGITDTQYFGPGTRLTVL.

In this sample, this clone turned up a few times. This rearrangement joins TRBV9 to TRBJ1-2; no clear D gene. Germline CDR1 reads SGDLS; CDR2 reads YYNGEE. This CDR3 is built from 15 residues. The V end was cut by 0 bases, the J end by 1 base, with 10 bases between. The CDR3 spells CASSVGGYINYGYTF. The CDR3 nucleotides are TGTGCCAGCAGCGTAGGCGGCTACATTAACTATGGCTACACCTTC.

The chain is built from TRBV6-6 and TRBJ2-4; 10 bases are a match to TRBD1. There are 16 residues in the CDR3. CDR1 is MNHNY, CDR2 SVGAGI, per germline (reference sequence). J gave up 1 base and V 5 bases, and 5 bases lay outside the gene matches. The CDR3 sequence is CASSGQGVKAKNIQYF. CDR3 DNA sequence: TGTGCCAGCAGTGGACAGGGGGTGAAGGCCAAAAACATTCAGTACTTC.